A single sample gave rise to the 15 T cell receptor beta chains below, sequenced in a study of blood T cell repertoires in COVID-19. Clones were read by immunoSEQ multiplex PCR, and TCRdb kept only the in-frame ones, dropping some. The data hold some 250,000 clones, with roughly 83% observed a single time. Sequencing was performed on peripheral blood. Receptors were obtained from a man older than 75 with acute or convalescent COVID-19.

Remarks on this clone: Other DNA variants within this sample encode the same CDR3. V usage is TRBV9 and J usage is TRBJ1-1; D gene ambiguous. The V gene lost 0 bases and the J gene lost 1 base, with 7 bases spanning the gap. The CDR3 spans 14 residues. Per germline, CDR1 SGDLS and CDR2 YYNGEE. The CDR3 here is CASSVVPGNTEAFF. The CDR3 nucleotides are TGTGCCAGCAGCGTAGTCCCGGGGAACACTGAAGCTTTCTTT.

CDR3 residues: CASSSNRGHNQPQHF. CDR3 coding DNA: TGTGCCAGCAGCTCTAACAGGGGGCACAATCAGCCCCAGCATTTT. This rearrangement joins TRBV21-1 to TRBJ1-5; the table names TRBD1, a call not compared with the DNA. TRBV21-1 is tagged as a pseudogene. The CDR3 sequence is 15 residues long.

The chain joins TRBV7-2 to TRBJ1-2, with D tentatively TRBD1 (5 bases). The CDR3 length is 15 residues. Germline assignment: CDR1 SGHTA and CDR2 FQGNSA. V gave up 2 bases and J gave up 5 bases, with 15 bases separating them. CDR3 amino acids: CASSLNQGATYGYTF. In DNA form, the CDR3 reads TGTGCCAGCAGCTTAAACCAAGGGGCCACTTATGGCTACACCTTC. The whole variable domain, filled in from reference TRBV7-2 and TRBJ1-2, reads GAGVSQSPSNKVTEKGKDVELRCDPISGHTALYWYRQSLGQGLEFLIYFQGNSAPDKSGLPSDRFSAERTGGSVSTLTIQRTQQEDSAVYLCASSLNQGATYGYTFGSGTRLTVV.

This chain connects TRBV5-4 to TRBJ2-6, with unresolved D. Per germline, CDR1 SGHNT and CDR2 YYREEE (reference sequence). Trimming pared 4 bases from V and 0 bases from J, leaving 8 bases between. This CDR3 spans 15 amino acids. The CDR3, as DNA: TGTGCCAGCAGCGTATTCGGCTCTGGGGCCAACGTCCTGACTTTC. It codes for CASSVFGSGANVLTF.

This chain uses TRBV3-1 (or the pseudogene TRBV3-2) with TRBJ1-6; a possible D gene is TRBD1 (5 bases). The length of the CDR3 is 16 residues. Trimming cost V 1 base and J 5 bases, with 12 bases left between them. CDR1 and CDR2 from the germline V gene are LGHDT and YNNKEL (reference sequence). CDR3 DNA: TGTGCCAGCAGCCAAGGTCTACAGGCCCATAATTCACCCCTCCACTTT. Its protein product is CASSQGLQAHNSPLHF.

This clone came up a few times. The J gene is TRBJ1-2, the V gene TRBV28; D is undetermined. The germline V gene has CDR1 MDHEN and CDR2 SYDVKM. This CDR3 contains 14 residues. V was clipped by 3 bases and J by 5 bases, with 13 bases between them. The CDR3 region has the DNA TGTGCCAGCAGTTTCGGTAGGGAGCTTTATGGCTACACCTTC. It yields the protein CASSFGRELYGYTF.

This chain uses TRBV7-2 with TRBJ2-5; 12 bases line up with TRBD2. Germline-derived CDR1 and CDR2 are SGHTA and FQGNSA. The CDR3 is made up of 16 amino acids. The junction had 8 bases not matched to a gene; V was cut back by 5 bases and J by 4 bases. Here the CDR3 DNA reads TGTGCCAGCAGCCCCTCCCGGACTAGCGGGACAGAGACCCAGTACTTC. Translating it yields CASSPSRTSGTETQYF.

This chain joins TRBV13 and TRBJ1-4; weak D call: TRBD1 (5 bases). V was shortened by 2 bases and J by 15 bases, with 22 bases between the two germline ends. Germline V gives CDR1 PRHDT, CDR2 FYEKMQ (reference sequence). This CDR3 is built from 15 residues. The CDR3 loop reads CASSLSVGPSGGLFF. The CDR3 nucleotides are TGTGCCAGCAGCTTATCTGTCGGGCCGTCCGGGGGATTGTTTTTT.

This chain connects TRBV5-1 to TRBJ2-1; 10 bases match TRBD2. Germline V gene sequence: CDR1 SGHRS, CDR2 YFSETQ. V was clipped by 3 bases and J by 0 bases; unmatched bases: 6. CDR3 size: 17 residues. The CDR3, as DNA: TGCGCCAGCAGCTACACTAGCGGGGCCTACTCCTACAATGAGCAGTTCTTC. Translating gives CASSYTSGAYSYNEQFF.

The rearrangement uses TRBV24-1 and TRBJ2-1; D not certain. The length of the CDR3 is 17 residues. CDR1 and CDR2 (germline): KGHDR, SFDVKD. V lost 3 bases and J 2 bases, leaving 16 bases between the germline ends. The CDR3 sequence: CATSDSLDSPPYNEQFF. The CDR3 DNA reads TGTGCCACCAGTGATAGCCTTGATAGTCCCCCCTACAATGAGCAGTTCTTC.

In its sample, this clone was seen a few times. V usage is TRBV6-5 and J usage is TRBJ1-5; D is ambiguous. Trimming shortened V by 7 bases and J by 4 bases, and 11 bases separated the two germline ends. CDR1 and CDR2 (germline): MNHEY, SVGAGI. The CDR3 extends over 13 amino acids. CDR3 DNA: TGTGCCAGCACTCAGACGGGAAATCAGCCCCAGCATTTT. Its protein product is CASTQTGNQPQHF.

V is TRBV7-9 and J is TRBJ1-5; TRBD1 is a possible D gene (5 bases). V dropped 5 bases and J dropped 1 base, with 12 bases sitting between them. The length of the CDR3 is 15 residues. Per the germline V gene, CDR1 is SEHNR and CDR2 is FQNEAQ (reference sequence). The CDR3 spells CASSPQGGSNQPQHF. The CDR3 nucleotides read TGTGCCAGCAGCCCGCAGGGAGGAAGCAATCAGCCCCAGCATTTT.

This clone was detected only once. J is TRBJ1-1 and V is TRBV4-3, with unresolved D. The CDR3 runs 15 residues. The V and J ends lost 1 base and 0 bases respectively, with 9 bases between them. Germline CDR1 LGHNA, CDR2 YSLEER. The CDR3 here is CASSQVTTVNTEAFF. The CDR3, as DNA: TGCGCCAGCAGCCAAGTAACCACAGTGAACACTGAAGCTTTCTTT.

This clone came up once. This chain uses TRBV12-3 or TRBV12-4 with TRBJ2-7, with unresolved D. The CDR3 extends over 12 amino acids. Trimming cost V 6 bases and J 7 bases, with 13 bases left between them. As DNA, the CDR3 is TGTGCCAGCAGCCGCGATTTCGGGGAGCAGTACTTC. Protein sequence: CASSRDFGEQYF.

V is TRBV19 and J is TRBJ1-1, with D hard to call. The V and J ends lost 2 bases and 0 bases respectively, with 7 bases between them. Looked up from germline, CDR1 is LNHDA and CDR2 is SQIVND (reference sequence). The CDR3 length is 14 residues. CDR3 residues: CASSITEMNTEAFF. DNA of the CDR3: TGTGCCAGTAGTATAACAGAGATGAACACTGAAGCTTTCTTT.